This TCR beta chain was obtained from a study of chemoradiotherapy in HPV16-positive cancers. Study results and caveats: HPV-specific T cells were functionally defined from only a couple of HPV16-positive patients. HPV-responsive T-cell expansion during chemoradiotherapy was linked to improved recurrence-free survival in HPV16-positive patients.

TCRdb's table, derived via immunoSEQ multiplex PCR, lists solely in-frame clones and lacks some. This sample carries around 9,200 clones, roughly three quarters of them seen once, and the ten largest clones take over 8%. Of note for this clone: Its cognate antigen is unknown.

V lost 1 base to trimming and J lost 1 base, with 10 bases between them. CDR3 length: 15 amino acids. Germline CDR1 MGHRA, CDR2 YSYEKL. The chain carries TRBV4-1 and TRBJ1-1; weak D call: TRBD1 (5 bases). The receptor was derived from a human donor with HPV-associated anogenital cancer. This sample was obtained from a patient who underwent chemoradiotherapy. The CDR3 DNA follows: TGCGCCAGCAGCCAAGGGGGAGGGGCGAACACTGAAGCTTTCTTT. Translating gives CASSQGGGANTEAFF.